Each of the 17 T cell receptor beta chains below was sequenced from the same sample in a study of blood T cell repertoires in COVID-19. Clones were read by immunoSEQ multiplex PCR, and TCRdb kept only the in-frame ones, dropping some. The sample shows about 480,000 clones, around 85% of them seen only once. Input material: PBMCs or T cells enriched from blood (not recorded which). The origin of the receptors is a woman aged 60-75 years who had recovered from COVID-19.

Notes on this clone: Other nucleotide sequences in the sample specify the same CDR3. This chain links TRBV24-1 with TRBJ2-2; 10 nucleotides align to TRBD1. CDR1 and CDR2 (germline): KGHDR, SFDVKD. This CDR3 is built from 16 residues. V dropped 4 bases and J dropped 6; count of bases not matched to a gene: 7. The CDR3 sequence is CATSDPGQGKSGELFF. In DNA form, the CDR3 reads TGTGCCACCAGTGACCCGGGACAGGGGAAGTCCGGGGAGCTGTTTTTT.

CDR3 in amino acids: CASSPGGGGKNIQYF. The CDR3 DNA is TGTGCCAGCAGCCCTGGCGGGGGGGGCAAAAACATTCAGTACTTC. The chain couples TRBV3-1 (or the pseudogene TRBV3-2) to TRBJ2-4; 9 nucleotides line up with TRBD2. J was trimmed by 3 bases and V by 4 bases; bases with no gene match: 4. This CDR3 contains 15 residues. CDR1 LGHDT and CDR2 YNNKEL come from the germline V gene (reference sequence).

The V gene is TRBV24-1, the J gene TRBJ1-2, with TRBD1 as a possible D gene (6 bases). Trimming removed 3 bases from V and 4 bases from J, with 14 bases in between. The CDR3 is 15 residues long. CDR1 is KGHDR and CDR2 is SFDVKD in the germline V gene. CDR3 amino acids: CATSDNKDSVYGYTF. The CDR3 nucleotides are TGTGCCACCAGTGATAACAAGGACAGCGTCTATGGCTACACCTTC.

The chain recombines TRBV10-3 with TRBJ1-2; 12 bases are a match to TRBD1. The V segment lost 8 bases and the J segment 6 bases; nucleotides outside the gene matches: 10. The CDR3 has 15 amino acids. Germline CDR1 and CDR2: ENHRY and SYGVKD. In nucleotides, the CDR3 is TGTGCCATCTCTACCGGGACAGGGGGCGGAAATGGCTACACCTTC. Its protein product is CAISTGTGGGNGYTF.

The chain employs TRBV27 and TRBJ1-1, with a possible D match to TRBD1 (6 bases). V lost 6 bases and J lost 3, with 20 bases in between. Germline assignment: CDR1 MNHEY and CDR2 SMNVEV (reference sequence). CDR3 size: 16 residues. DNA of the CDR3: TGTGCCAGCAGAACAAGTGTAACAGGGTTTTACACTGAAGCTTTCTTT. Protein: CASRTSVTGFYTEAFF.

The chain links TRBV18 to TRBJ1-2; 8 bases align to TRBD1. Trimming took 3 bases from V and 4 from J; bases not matched to a gene: 4. The CDR3 runs to 14 residues. CDR1 and CDR2 from the germline V gene are KGHSH and LQKENI. The CDR3 DNA is TGTGCCAGCTCACCTCAAGGACAGGGCTATGGCTACACCTTC. As protein: CASSPQGQGYGYTF.

This clone was seen only once. The rearrangement links TRBV27 to TRBJ1-2; D perhaps matches TRBD1 (6 bases). The germline V gene has CDR1 MNHEY and CDR2 SMNVEV (reference sequence). The CDR3 loop spans 14 amino acids. The V and J ends lost 5 bases and 8 bases respectively, with 18 bases between them. CDR3 in amino acids: CASSPTQGPGGYTF. For the CDR3, the DNA is TGTGCCAGCAGTCCAACCCAGGGGCCGGGAGGCTACACCTTC.

This chain connects TRBV7-2 to TRBJ2-2, with a tentative D call TRBD2 (6 bases). V lost 5 bases and J lost 0, with 13 bases in between. The CDR3 spans 16 residues. Germline V CDR1 and CDR2: SGHTA, FQGNSA. CDR3 nucleotides: TGTGCCAGCAGCATGTTTGGCGGGACGAACACCGGGGAGCTGTTTTTT. Translating it yields CASSMFGGTNTGELFF. The whole variable domain, remainder taken from reference TRBV7-2 and TRBJ2-2, is GAGVSQSPSNKVTEKGKDVELRCDPISGHTALYWYRQSLGQGLEFLIYFQGNSAPDKSGLPSDRFSAERTGGSVSTLTIQRTQQEDSAVYLCASSMFGGTNTGELFFGEGSRLTVL.

V usage is TRBV7-9 and J usage is TRBJ2-3, with 12 bases lining up with TRBD1. This CDR3 has 17 residues. The trim removed 5 bases at V and 2 bases at J, leaving 8 bases unmatched. CDR1 and CDR2 from the germline V gene are SEHNR and FQNEAQ (reference sequence). CDR3 region: CASSPQGQGAITDTQYF. Written as DNA, the CDR3 is TGTGCCAGCAGCCCCCAGGGACAGGGGGCGATCACAGATACGCAGTATTTT. Using reference TRBV7-9 and TRBJ2-3 for the parts outside the CDR3, the full variable domain is DTGVSQNPRHKITKRGQNVTFRCDPISEHNRLYWYRQTLGQGPEFLTYFQNEAQLEKSRLLSDRFSAERPKGSFSTLEIQRTEQGDSAMYLCASSPQGQGAITDTQYFGPGTRLTVL.

The chain is built from TRBV19 and TRBJ1-5; tentatively, D is TRBD1 (6 bases). CDR1 LNHDA and CDR2 SQIVND come from the germline V gene (reference sequence). The CDR3 sequence is 14 residues long. The ends were cut back, 6 bases at V and 6 bases at J, with 15 bases in the middle. CDR3 region: CASSHYVGAQPQHF. For the CDR3, the DNA is TGTGCCAGTAGCCACTACGTGGGGGCTCAGCCCCAGCATTTT.

On this clone: The sample carries other DNA sequences with the same CDR3. V usage is TRBV13 and J usage is TRBJ2-1; 9 nucleotides agree with TRBD2. Looked up from germline, CDR1 is PRHDT and CDR2 is FYEKMQ (reference sequence). J was trimmed by 7 bases and V by 5 bases; bases with no gene match: 9. This CDR3 spans 15 amino acids. The CDR3 here is CASSPPAGGPNEQFF. The CDR3 DNA reads TGTGCCAGCAGCCCCCCAGCGGGGGGACCTAATGAGCAGTTCTTC.

The chain has TRBV11-2 and TRBJ2-1; 7 bases are shared with TRBD2. Germline V gene lookup returns CDR1 SGHAT and CDR2 FQNNGV. Losses at the gene ends were 1 base for V and 8 bases for J; bases not matched to a gene: 11. The CDR3 covers 16 residues. The chain's CDR3 is CASSLGTRGVVDEQFF. Written as DNA, the CDR3 is TGTGCCAGCAGCTTAGGGACCCGGGGGGTGGTCGATGAGCAGTTCTTC.

The V gene is TRBV30, the J gene TRBJ1-6; 7 positions agree with TRBD1. The CDR3 consists of 18 residues. V gave up 0 bases and J gave up 3 bases; unmatched junction bases: 11. Germline V gene data show CDR1 as GTSNPN and CDR2 as SVGIG (reference sequence). Here the CDR3 reads CAWSVGQLYTFYNSPLHF. The CDR3 nucleotides read TGTGCCTGGAGTGTGGGACAGTTGTATACCTTCTATAATTCACCCCTCCACTTT.

This chain joins TRBV19 and TRBJ2-3; perhaps TRBD2 as D (6 bases). V was pared by 3 bases and J by 4 bases, with 14 bases between. The length of the CDR3 is 15 residues. Germline lookup yields CDR1 LNHDA and CDR2 SQIVND (reference sequence). The CDR3 here is CASSMGRGSSDTQYF. The CDR3 DNA follows: TGTGCCAGTAGTATGGGTCGGGGGTCTTCAGATACGCAGTATTTT.

The chain employs TRBV7-9 and TRBJ1-1; possible D gene TRBD1, 6 bases. V lost 4 bases, J lost 5 bases, and 14 bases lay in between. This CDR3 has 14 residues. Germline values: CDR1 SEHNR, CDR2 FQNEAQ (reference sequence). The CDR3 nucleotides are TGTGCCAGCAGCTCGAGGGGGGGAAGAACTGAAGCTTTCTTT. Translated: CASSSRGGRTEAFF.

The V and J genes are TRBV21-1 and TRBJ2-7; the D call of TRBD1 is as the table states it, not checked on the DNA. TRBV21-1 is assigned pseudogene status. CDR3 length equals 15 residues. The CDR3 here is CASSKEGGSFYEQYV. The CDR3 region has the DNA TGTGCCAGCAGCAAAGAAGGGGGCAGTTTCTACGAGCAGTACGTC.

A word on this clone: The same CDR3 is also encoded by other DNA sequences in this sample. The chain links TRBV29-1 to TRBJ1-1; D ambiguous. Germline assignment: CDR1 SQVTM and CDR2 ANQGSEA. This CDR3 spans 12 amino acids. The V gene lost 6 bases and the J gene lost 5 bases, with 13 bases spanning the gap. Written as DNA, the CDR3 is TGCAGCGTGAGGCGGGGTGGAACTGAAGCTTTCTTT. Translated: CSVRRGGTEAFF.